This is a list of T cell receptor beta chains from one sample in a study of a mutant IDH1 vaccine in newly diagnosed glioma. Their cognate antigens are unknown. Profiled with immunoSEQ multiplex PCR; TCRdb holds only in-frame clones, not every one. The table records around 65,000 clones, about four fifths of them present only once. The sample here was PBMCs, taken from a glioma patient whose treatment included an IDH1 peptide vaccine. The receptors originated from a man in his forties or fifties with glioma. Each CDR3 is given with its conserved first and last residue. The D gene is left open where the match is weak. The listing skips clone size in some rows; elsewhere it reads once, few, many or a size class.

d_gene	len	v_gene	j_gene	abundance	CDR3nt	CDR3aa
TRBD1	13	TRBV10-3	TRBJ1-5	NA	TGTGCCACCCAGGACAGGGAAGATCAGCCCCAGCATTTT	CATQDREDQPQHF
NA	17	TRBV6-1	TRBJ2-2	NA	TGTGCCAGCAGTGAACAAGGATCAGGTTCTAGGACCGGGGAGCTGTTTTTT	CASSEQGSGSRTGELFF
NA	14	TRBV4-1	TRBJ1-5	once	TGCGCCAGCAGCCAAGATCTGTCTAATCAGCCCCAGCATTTT	CASSQDLSNQPQHF
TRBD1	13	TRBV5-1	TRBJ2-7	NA	TGCGCCAGCAGCTTGGACAGGGGCTACGAGCAGTACTTC	CASSLDRGYEQYF
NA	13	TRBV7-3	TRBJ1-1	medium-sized	TGTGCCAGCAGCTTAAATCCGGAGAACGAAGCTTTCTTT	CASSLNPENEAFF
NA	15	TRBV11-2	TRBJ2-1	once	TGTGCCAGCAGCTTCGAGCAGAGCTCCTACAATGAGCAGTTCTTC	CASSFEQSSYNEQFF
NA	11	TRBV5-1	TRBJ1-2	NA	TGCGCCAGCAGGTTAGACTATGGCTACACCTTC	CASRLDYGYTF
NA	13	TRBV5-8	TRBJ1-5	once	TGTGCCAGCAGACATCTAACCGGGCAGCCCCAGCATTTT	CASRHLTGQPQHF
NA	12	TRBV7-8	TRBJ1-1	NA	TGTGCCAGCTTCCAGAGGGCCACTGAAGCTTTCTTT	CASFQRATEAFF
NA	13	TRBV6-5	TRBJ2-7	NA	TGTGCCACCGCCATGGGACAAAACTACGAGCAGTACTTC	CATAMGQNYEQYF
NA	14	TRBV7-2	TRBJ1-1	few	TGTGCCAGCAGCCGTCGGGGCCCAAACACTGAAGCTTTCTTT	CASSRRGPNTEAFF
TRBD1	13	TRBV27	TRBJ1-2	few	TGTGCCTCCTGGGACAGGGGGCTGAATGGCTACACCTTC	CASWDRGLNGYTF
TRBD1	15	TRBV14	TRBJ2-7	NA	TGTGCCAGCAGCCTAAAAGTGGACAGGGGTTTCGAGCAGTACTTC	CASSLKVDRGFEQYF
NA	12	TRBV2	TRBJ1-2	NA	TGTGCCAGCAGGCGGGGGGCGGGAGGCTACACCTTC	CASRRGAGGYTF
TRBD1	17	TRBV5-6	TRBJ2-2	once	TGTGCCAGCAGCTTGCCCGGGACAGGTCGGGACACCGGGGAGCTGTTTTTT	CASSLPGTGRDTGELFF
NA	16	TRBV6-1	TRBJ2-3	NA	TGTGCCAGCAGTGACATGAGCGGCGGGAGCACAGATACGCAGTATTTT	CASSDMSGGSTDTQYF
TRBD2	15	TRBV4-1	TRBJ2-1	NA	TGCGCCAGCAGCCAAGTTACTAGCGGGGGCTATGAGCAGTTCTTC	CASSQVTSGGYEQFF
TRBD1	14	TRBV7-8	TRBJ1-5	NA	TGTGCCAGCAGCTTGCCACAGGGGAATCAGCCCCAGCATTTT	CASSLPQGNQPQHF
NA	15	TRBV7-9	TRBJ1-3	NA	TGTGCCAGCAGCTTAAGCAGGGCCTCTGGAAACACCATATATTTT	CASSLSRASGNTIYF
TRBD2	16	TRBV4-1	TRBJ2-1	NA	TGCGCCAGCAGCCAAGTTTACGGGAGGAGAAGGAATGAGCAGTTCTTC	CASSQVYGRRRNEQFF
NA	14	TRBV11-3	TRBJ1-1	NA	TGTGCCAGCAGCACCGAAGGCCCGAACACTGAAGCTTTCTTT	CASSTEGPNTEAFF
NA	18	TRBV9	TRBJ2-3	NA	TGTGCCAGCAGCGTAGACCACGGCAGGGGCCAGGACACAGATACGCAGTATTTT	CASSVDHGRGQDTDTQYF
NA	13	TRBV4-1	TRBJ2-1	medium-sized	TGCGCCAGCAGCCAAGTGGTGGACAATGAGCAGTTCTTC	CASSQVVDNEQFF
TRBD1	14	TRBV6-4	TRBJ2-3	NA	TGTGCCAGCAGTGATGGGACAGGGACAGATACGCAGTATTTT	CASSDGTGTDTQYF
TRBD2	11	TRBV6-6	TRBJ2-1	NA	TGTGCCAGCAGTACCAGCGGGAGTCAGTTCTTC	CASSTSGSQFF
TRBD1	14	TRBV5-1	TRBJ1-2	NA	TGCGCCAGCAGCTCACGACAGGGTCACTATGGCTACACCTTC	CASSSRQGHYGYTF
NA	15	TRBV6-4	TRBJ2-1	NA	TGTGCCAGCAGTGACCCGGGCCGTTCAGGGAATGAGCAGTTCTTC	CASSDPGRSGNEQFF
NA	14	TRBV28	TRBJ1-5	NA	TGTGCCAGCAGCCCGGGACGGAATCATCAGCCCCAGCATTTT	CASSPGRNHQPQHF
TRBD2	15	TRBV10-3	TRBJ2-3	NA	TGTGCCATCAGGGAACTAGCGGGAGGGGGTGATACGCAGTATTTT	CAIRELAGGGDTQYF
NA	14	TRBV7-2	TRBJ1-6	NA	TGTGCCAGCAGCTCGACCCCAGGGTCCAGTCCCCTCCACTTT	CASSSTPGSSPLHF
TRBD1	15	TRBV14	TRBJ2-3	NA	TGTGCCAGCAGCGGCCGGGACAGTCTCACAGATACGCAGTATTTT	CASSGRDSLTDTQYF
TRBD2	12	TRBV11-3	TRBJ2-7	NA	TGTGCCAGCAAGGAGGCGGGGGGAGAGCAGTACTTC	CASKEAGGEQYF
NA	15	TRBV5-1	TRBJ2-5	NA	TGCGCCAGCAGCTTAGGCGGGACGGTACAAGAGACCCAGTACTTC	CASSLGGTVQETQYF
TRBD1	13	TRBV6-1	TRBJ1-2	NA	TGTGCCAGCAGTAACCGGGACAGGGGTGGCTACACCTTC	CASSNRDRGGYTF
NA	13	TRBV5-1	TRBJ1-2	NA	TGCGCCAGCCGCTCGGCAGCTAACTATGGCTACACCTTC	CASRSAANYGYTF